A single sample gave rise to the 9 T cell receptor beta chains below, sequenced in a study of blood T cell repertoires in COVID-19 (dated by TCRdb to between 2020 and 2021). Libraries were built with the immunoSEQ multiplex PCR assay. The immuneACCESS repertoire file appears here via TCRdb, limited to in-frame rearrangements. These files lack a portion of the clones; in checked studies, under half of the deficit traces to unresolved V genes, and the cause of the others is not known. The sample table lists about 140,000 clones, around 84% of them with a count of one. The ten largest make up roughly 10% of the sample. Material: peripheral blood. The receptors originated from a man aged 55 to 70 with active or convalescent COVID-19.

CDR3 bases: TGCGCCAGCAGCTTGCAGGGGACGGATGGCTACACCTTC. This encodes CASSLQGTDGYTF. The chain employs TRBV5-1 and TRBJ1-2; tentatively, D is TRBD1 (6 bases). This CDR3 is 13 amino acids long. CDR1 and CDR2 from the germline V gene are SGHRS and YFSETQ. Trimming took off 1 base at V and 6 bases at J, with 10 bases between the two ends. Looking up the rest from reference TRBV5-1 and TRBJ1-2 gives the full variable domain: KAGVTQTPRYLIKTRGQQVTLSCSPISGHRSVSWYQQTPGQGLQFLFEYFSETQRNKGNFPGRFSGRQFSNSRSEMNVSTLELGDSALYLCASSLQGTDGYTFGSGTRLTVV.

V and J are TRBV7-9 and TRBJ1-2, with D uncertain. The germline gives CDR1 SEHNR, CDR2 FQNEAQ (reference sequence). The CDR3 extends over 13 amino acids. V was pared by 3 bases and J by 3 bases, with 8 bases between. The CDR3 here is CASSFVQDYGYTF. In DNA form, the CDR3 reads TGTGCCAGCAGCTTCGTCCAGGACTATGGCTACACCTTC.

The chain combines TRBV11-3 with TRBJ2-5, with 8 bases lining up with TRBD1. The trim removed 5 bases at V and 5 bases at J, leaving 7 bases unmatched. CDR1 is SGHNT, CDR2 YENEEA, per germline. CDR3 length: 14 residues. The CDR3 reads CASSPWTGLETQYF. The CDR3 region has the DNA TGTGCCAGCAGCCCCTGGACAGGGCTGGAGACCCAGTACTTC.

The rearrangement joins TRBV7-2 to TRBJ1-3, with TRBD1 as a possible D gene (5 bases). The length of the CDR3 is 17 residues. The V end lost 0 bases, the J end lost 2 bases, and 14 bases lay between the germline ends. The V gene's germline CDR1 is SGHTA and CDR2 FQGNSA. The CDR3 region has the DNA TGTGCCAGCAGCTTAGCGCGGGGTAGGGGTACTGGAAACACCATATATTTT. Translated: CASSLARGRGTGNTIYF.

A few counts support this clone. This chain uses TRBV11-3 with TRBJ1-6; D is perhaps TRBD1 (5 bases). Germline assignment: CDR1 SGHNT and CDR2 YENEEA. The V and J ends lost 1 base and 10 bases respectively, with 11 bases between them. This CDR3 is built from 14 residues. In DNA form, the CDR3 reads TGTGCCAGCAGCTTAGGACAGCTACGCTCACCCCTCCACTTT. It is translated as CASSLGQLRSPLHF.

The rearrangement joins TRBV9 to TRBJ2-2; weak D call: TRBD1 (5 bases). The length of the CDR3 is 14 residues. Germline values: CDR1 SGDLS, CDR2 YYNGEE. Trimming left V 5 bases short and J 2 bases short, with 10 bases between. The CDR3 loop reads CASRRTGNTGELFF. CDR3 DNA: TGTGCCAGCAGGAGAACAGGAAACACCGGGGAGCTGTTTTTT.

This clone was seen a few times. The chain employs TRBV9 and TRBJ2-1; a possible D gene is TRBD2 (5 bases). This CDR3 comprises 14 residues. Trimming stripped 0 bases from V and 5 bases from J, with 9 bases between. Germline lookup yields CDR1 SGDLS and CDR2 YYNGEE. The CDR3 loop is CASSVGVRDNEQFF. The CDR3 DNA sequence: TGTGCCAGCAGCGTAGGAGTGAGGGACAATGAGCAGTTCTTC.

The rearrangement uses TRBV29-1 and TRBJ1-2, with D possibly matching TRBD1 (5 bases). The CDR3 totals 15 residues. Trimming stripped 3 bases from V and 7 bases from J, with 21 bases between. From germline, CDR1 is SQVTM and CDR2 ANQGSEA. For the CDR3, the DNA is TGCAGCGTTGAGAGCGGGGGGGTCGCAGTAGGTGGCTACACCTTC. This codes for CSVESGGVAVGGYTF.

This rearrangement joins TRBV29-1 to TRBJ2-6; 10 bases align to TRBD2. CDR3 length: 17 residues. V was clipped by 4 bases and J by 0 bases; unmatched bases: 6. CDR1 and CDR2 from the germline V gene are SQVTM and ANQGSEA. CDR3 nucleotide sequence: TGCAGCGTTGGGGCGGGACTAGCGAGCTCTGGGGCCAACGTCCTGACTTTC. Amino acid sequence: CSVGAGLASSGANVLTF. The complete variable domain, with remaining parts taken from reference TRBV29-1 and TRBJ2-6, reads SAVISQKPSRDICQRGTSLTIQCQVDSQVTMMFWYRQQPGQSLTLIATANQGSEATYESGFVIDKFPISRPNLTFSTLTVSNMSPEDSSIYLCSVGAGLASSGANVLTFGAGSRLTVL.